This T cell receptor (beta chain) was recovered during a study of shared clonotypes between healthy human individuals. Study findings and constraints: Among non-shared clonotypes, generation probabilities were lower than among those shared by all four donors.

Among the donors, all were Caucasian adults who lived in Nashville, Tennessee. Deep-level running was used for the assay. Using immunoSEQ multiplex PCR, the repertoire was profiled, and TCRdb retains in-frame clones only, with some absent. Among fewer than 100,000 clones, roughly two thirds were seen once, and the ten largest hold about 45%. In this sample, this clone turned up a few times. Its antigen is unidentified. The clonotype was recovered from a man between 25 and 39 years old in good health. Sequences were obtained from memory CD8+ T cells sorted from blood. Subset: CD45RO+ cells pooled with CCR7-negative TemRA cells.

CDR3 sequence (DNA): TGCGCCAGCAGCTTGGATGCGGCCTACGAGCAGTACTTC. Translated: CASSLDAAYEQYF. The rearrangement uses TRBV5-1 and TRBJ2-7; D unclear. CDR3 length: 13 amino acids. The germline gives CDR1 SGHRS, CDR2 YFSETQ. The V end lost 0 bases, the J end lost 2 bases, and 6 bases lay between the germline ends.